The 23 T cell receptor beta chains below come from one sample, sequenced in a study of technical replicates of blood from a handful of donors. Measured with immunoSEQ multiplex PCR; TCRdb has only the in-frame clones, and not every one. The repertoire consists of tens of thousands of clones, with about 97% occurring once and the leading ten covering approximately 0.2%. Sequenced: T cells isolated from PBMCs. The receptors were sampled from a human donor in good health.

The chain is built from TRBV4-1 and TRBJ2-7, with a weak D call TRBD1 (5 bases). Trimming removed 1 base at V and 3 bases at J, with 13 bases between. The germline CDR1 and CDR2 sequences are MGHRA and YSYEKL. CDR3 length equals 15 residues. CDR3 region: CASSQGNRNHYEQYF. For the CDR3, the DNA is TGCGCCAGCAGCCAAGGAAACAGGAACCACTACGAGCAGTACTTC.

The V and J genes are TRBV11-2 and TRBJ1-4, with 7 bases that match TRBD1. Germline trimming cut 5 bases from V and 8 bases from J; bases unmatched to any gene: 17. The germline V gene encodes CDR1 SGHAT and CDR2 FQNNGV. CDR3 length equals 17 residues. CDR3 sequence: CASSTPSPGTEGEKLFF. CDR3 in DNA: TGTGCCAGCAGCACCCCCTCGCCCGGGACAGAAGGGGAAAAACTGTTTTTT.

The V gene is TRBV29-1, the J gene TRBJ1-3; no firm D call. The CDR3 totals 13 residues. The V and J ends lost 3 bases and 0 bases respectively, with 6 bases between them. Per germline, CDR1 SQVTM and CDR2 ANQGSEA. For the CDR3, the DNA is TGCAGCGTTGATGGAGGCTCTGGAAACACCATATATTTT. This encodes CSVDGGSGNTIYF.

The J gene is TRBJ2-1, the V gene TRBV11-3, with a weak D call TRBD2 (6 bases). V was trimmed by 5 bases and J by 6 bases, leaving 17 bases between them. CDR1 is SGHNT and CDR2 is YENEEA in the germline V gene. The CDR3 runs to 15 residues. CDR3 nucleotides: TGTGCCAGCAGCCTCACTTCCGGGAGCTTCAATGAGCAGTTCTTC. Its protein product is CASSLTSGSFNEQFF.

The chain couples TRBV28 to TRBJ2-4; D might be TRBD1 (6 bases). The CDR3 is 15 amino acids. Germline V lookup: CDR1 MDHEN, CDR2 SYDVKM. Trimming removed 3 bases at V and 5 bases at J, with 14 bases between. The CDR3 region is CASSLVGAGQNIQYF. In nucleotides, the CDR3 is TGTGCCAGCAGTTTGGTGGGGGCAGGGCAAAACATTCAGTACTTC.

The genes are TRBV4-1 and TRBJ2-1; D is unclear. V was cut by 2 bases and J by 7 bases, with 15 bases left in between. Germline-derived CDR1 and CDR2 are MGHRA and YSYEKL. The CDR3 has 15 residues. This CDR3 reads CASSQQTDPGNEQFF. The DNA for the CDR3 is TGCGCCAGCAGCCAACAGACCGACCCAGGAAATGAGCAGTTCTTC.

The chain links TRBV7-8 to TRBJ1-5; 8 nucleotides align to TRBD1. This CDR3 spans 15 amino acids. The germline V gene has CDR1 SGHVS and CDR2 FQNEAQ. V dropped 5 bases and J dropped 6; count of bases not matched to a gene: 9. CDR3 nucleotides: TGTGCCAGCAGCCGTGACAGGGGTCCATCTCAGCCCCAGCATTTT. Its protein is CASSRDRGPSQPQHF.

The chain employs TRBV18 and TRBJ1-2; TRBD1 aligns across 9 bases. Trimming removed 2 bases from V and 7 bases from J; junction bases left unmatched: 5. In germline, CDR1 is KGHSH, CDR2 LQKENI. CDR3 size: 14 residues. This chain's CDR3 is CASSPGTGRTGYTF. The CDR3 DNA sequence: TGTGCCAGCTCACCAGGGACAGGGCGTACTGGCTACACCTTC.

The count of this clone is one. This sequence joins TRBV19 and TRBJ1-5; D is ambiguous. Germline CDR1 and CDR2: LNHDA and SQIVND (reference sequence). The V end was cut by 2 bases, the J end by 5 bases, with 13 bases between. The CDR3 runs to 15 residues. The CDR3 is CASSISRSIDQPQHF. CDR3 in DNA: TGTGCCAGTAGTATAAGTAGGAGTATAGATCAGCCCCAGCATTTT.

A single count supports this clone. V usage is TRBV5-1 and J usage is TRBJ2-7; 8 nucleotides align to TRBD2. Germline lookup yields CDR1 SGHRS and CDR2 YFSETQ. V was clipped by 0 bases and J by 3 bases; unmatched bases: 5. The CDR3 consists of 15 residues. The CDR3 loop is CASSLGGLAGYEQYF. The DNA for the CDR3 is TGCGCCAGCAGCTTGGGAGGGCTAGCGGGCTACGAGCAGTACTTC.

J is TRBJ2-5 and V is TRBV5-1; TRBD2 aligns across 8 bases. The CDR3 runs to 16 residues. Germline loops: CDR1 SGHRS, CDR2 YFSETQ. The J segment lost 4 bases and the V segment lost 0 bases, leaving 8 bases of the junction unmatched. Here the CDR3 reads CASSLGHRGGTETQYF. CDR3 DNA sequence: TGCGCCAGCAGCTTGGGTCACCGGGGGGGCACAGAGACCCAGTACTTC.

The rearrangement links TRBV7-7 to TRBJ2-1; 11 bases line up with TRBD1. J lost 8 bases, V lost 2 bases, and 2 bases had no gene match. Germline CDR1 is SSHAT and CDR2 is FNYEAQ (reference sequence). The CDR3 extends over 14 amino acids. CDR3: CASSLLGQGDEQFF. The CDR3 nucleotides read TGTGCCAGCAGCTTATTGGGACAGGGGGATGAGCAGTTCTTC.

Written as DNA, the CDR3 is TGTGCCATCAGTGAGTCGATTTTCGGACTAGCGGGAGACTACGAGCAGTACTTC. Amino acid sequence: CAISESIFGLAGDYEQYF. The gene calls are TRBV10-3 and TRBJ2-7, with TRBD2 identical over 13 bases. The CDR3 is 18 amino acids. The junction had 8 bases not matched to a gene; V was cut back by 0 bases and J by 3 bases. Germline V CDR1 and CDR2: ENHRY, SYGVKD.

The chain links TRBV6-5 to TRBJ2-2, with 7 bases matching TRBD1. Germline assignment: CDR1 MNHEY and CDR2 SVGAGI. The trim removed 5 bases at V and 5 bases at J, leaving 8 bases unmatched. This CDR3 comprises 15 residues. The DNA of the CDR3 is TGTGCCAGCAGTACGACAGGGTGGAGTACCGGGGAGCTGTTTTTT. Its protein product is CASSTTGWSTGELFF.

This chain connects TRBV28 to TRBJ1-6; TRBD1 aligns across 11 bases. The CDR3 is made up of 16 amino acids. Germline lookup yields CDR1 MDHEN and CDR2 SYDVKM. Trimming cost V 8 bases and J 5 bases; bases outside gene matches: 8. For the CDR3, the DNA is TGTGCCAGCCGCCCGGGACAGGGGGTCGATAATTCACCCCTCCACTTT. Residues: CASRPGQGVDNSPLHF.

This chain joins TRBV7-5 and TRBJ2-4; the DNA was not compared with TRBD2, the D call given in the table. TRBV7-5 is annotated as a pseudogene. The CDR3 covers 17 residues. The CDR3 protein is CVRSLPRTSWAKNIQYF. DNA of the CDR3: TGTGTCAGAAGCCTGCCCCGGACTAGTTGGGCCAAAAACATTCAGTACTTC.

The chain is built from TRBV7-3 and TRBJ2-4; D is ambiguous. Germline V gives CDR1 SGHTA, CDR2 FQGTGA. This CDR3 comprises 14 residues. The V and J ends lost 4 bases and 0 bases respectively, with 7 bases between them. The CDR3 is CASSSGVAKNIQYF. The CDR3 DNA reads as TGTGCCAGCAGCTCAGGTGTAGCCAAAAACATTCAGTACTTC.

The rearrangement uses TRBV6-6 and TRBJ2-1, with 11 bases aligning to TRBD1. CDR1 is MNHNY and CDR2 is SVGAGI in the germline V gene (reference sequence). This CDR3 spans 15 amino acids. The trim removed 5 bases at V and 5 bases at J, leaving 5 bases unmatched. The CDR3 sequence: CASSDGTGGHNEQFF. CDR3 coding DNA: TGTGCCAGCAGTGATGGGACAGGGGGGCACAATGAGCAGTTCTTC.

The gene calls are TRBV5-1 and TRBJ2-1; D remains unclear. The CDR3 is 16 amino acids. V lost 0 bases and J lost 0, with 10 bases in between. Germline assignment: CDR1 SGHRS and CDR2 YFSETQ. This chain's CDR3 is CASSLDVTSSYNEQFF. As DNA, the CDR3 is TGCGCCAGCAGCTTGGACGTCACGAGCTCCTACAATGAGCAGTTCTTC.

The rearrangement joins TRBV7-9 to TRBJ2-5, with a possible D match to TRBD1 (5 bases). Germline V gene sequence: CDR1 SEHNR, CDR2 FQNEAQ (reference sequence). V lost 5 bases and J lost 2, with 12 bases in between. This CDR3 has 14 amino acids. The CDR3 here is CASSATELQETQYF. The DNA for the CDR3 is TGTGCCAGCAGCGCGACAGAATTGCAAGAGACCCAGTACTTC.

The chain employs TRBV9 and TRBJ2-3, with TRBD2 identical over 13 bases. The CDR3 runs to 17 residues. The V gene end was trimmed by 0 bases and the J gene end by 1 base; junction bases not matched to a gene: 2. Germline V gives CDR1 SGDLS, CDR2 YYNGEE. The CDR3 loop reads CASSVVGLAGGTDTQYF. For the CDR3, the DNA is TGTGCCAGCAGCGTAGTAGGACTAGCGGGGGGCACAGATACGCAGTATTTT.

The chain uses TRBV11-2 and TRBJ2-3, with 12 bases that match TRBD2. Germline CDR1 and CDR2: SGHAT and FQNNGV. The CDR3 covers 18 residues. Trimming at V came to 3 bases and at J to 3 bases, leaving 10 bases not matched to a gene. CDR3 in amino acids: CASSFRASGGGTTDTQYF. The CDR3 nucleotides read TGTGCCAGCAGCTTTAGGGCTAGCGGGGGGGGAACGACAGATACGCAGTATTTT.

The chain joins TRBV6-1 to TRBJ2-7, with 13 bases identical to TRBD2. CDR1 and CDR2 from the germline V gene are MNHNS and SASEGT. This CDR3 is built from 16 residues. J lost 3 bases, V lost 1 base, and 3 bases had no gene match. CDR3 DNA sequence: TGTGCCAGCAGTGAAGGGGGACTAGCGGGAATCTACGAGCAGTACTTC. It codes for CASSEGGLAGIYEQYF.